Listed below are T cell receptor beta chains from one sample, sequenced in a study of T-cell reconstitution after alpha-beta-depleted transplantation in children. One entry per CDR3 protein results from TCRdb running MiXCR on the PCR reads. The sample carries 330,000 or so distinct CDR3 sequences, 10% recorded once. Material: PBMCs, obtained before TCRalphabeta/CD19-depleted stem cell transplant. The receptors were sampled from a boy younger than two with acute myeloid leukemia, due to receive a stem cell transplant. The CDR3 runs from the conserved cysteine through the conserved F or W. A D gene is named only where the DNA matches it firmly. Clone size, where shown, is once, few, many, or a class for clones that have expanded.

clone_size,j_call,v_call,d_call,cdr3_aa,cdr3_nt
many,TRBJ1-5,TRBV28,NA,CASSTRGSGSNQPQHF,TGTGCCAGCAGCACTAGGGGAAGCGGTAGCAATCAGCCCCAGCATTTT
many,TRBJ2-7,TRBV7-9,NA,CASSFGFGHLTYEQYF,TGTGCCAGCAGCTTTGGATTCGGGCACCTGACCTACGAGCAGTACTTC
many,TRBJ2-7,TRBV3-1,TRBD2,CASSQVTSGEKQYF,TGTGCCAGCAGCCAAGTTACTAGCGGGGAGAAGCAGTACTTC
few,TRBJ2-7,TRBV7-9,NA,CASSLAGGGSEQYF,TGTGCCAGCAGCTTAGCTGGCGGGGGCTCCGAGCAGTACTTC
many,TRBJ1-3,TRBV28,NA,CASSSPRGAGNTIYF,TGTGCCAGCAGTTCCCCTAGGGGCGCTGGAAACACCATATATTTT
many,TRBJ2-5,TRBV29-1,NA,CSVEPGQETQYF,TGCAGCGTTGAACCGGGACAAGAGACCCAGTACTTC
few,TRBJ1-5,TRBV20-1,NA,CSARGFLGGNQPQHF,TGCAGTGCTAGAGGTTTTCTCGGGGGCAATCAGCCCCAGCATTTT
many,TRBJ2-7,TRBV6-1,NA,CASSEHAGEQYEQYF,TGTGCCAGCAGTGAACATGCAGGGGAACAATACGAGCAGTACTTC
many,TRBJ2-1,TRBV12-5,TRBD2,CASGPDLAGPYNEQFF,TGTGCTAGTGGCCCCGATCTAGCGGGCCCGTACAATGAGCAGTTCTTC
many,TRBJ2-4,TRBV28,NA,CASSNPNDEAKNIQYF,TGTGCCAGCAGTAATCCAAATGACGAAGCCAAAAACATTCAGTACTTC
NA,TRBJ1-1,TRBV20-1,NA,CSAETRTANTEAFF,TGCAGTGCAGAAACCCGGACGGCTAACACTGAAGCTTTCTTT
few,TRBJ2-1,TRBV14,TRBD2,CASSHARGRASAGGSSSYNEQFF,TGTGCCAGCAGCCATGCTAGAGGTCGGGCTTCAGCGGGAGGCTCGAGCTCCTACAATGAGCAGTTCTTC
many,TRBJ2-1,TRBV30,NA,CAWSAQLGQFF,TGTGCCTGGAGTGCCCAGTTAGGGCAGTTCTTC
many,TRBJ1-5,TRBV27,NA,CASSFSQDQPQHF,TGTGCCAGCAGTTTTTCCCAAGATCAGCCCCAGCATTTT
many,TRBJ2-7,TRBV29-1,NA,CSVELNQNYEQYF,TGCAGCGTTGAGTTAAACCAAAACTACGAGCAGTACTTC
many,TRBJ2-1,TRBV7-3,NA,CASSLKGGDEQFF,TGTGCCAGCAGCTTAAAGGGCGGGGATGAGCAGTTCTTC